Below are 28 T cell receptor beta chains sequenced from a single sample in a study of blood T cell repertoires in COVID-19. This table comes from immunoSEQ multiplex PCR, and its TCRdb copy is limited to in-frame clones, with some not included. Of around 460,000 clones in the sample, about 87% are singletons; the top ten hold about 0.91%. The specimen was peripheral blood. The receptors derive from a man between 18 and 35 years old with COVID-19, enrolled during active disease.

The J gene is TRBJ2-1, the V gene TRBV14, with 8 bases that match TRBD1. This CDR3 spans 15 amino acids. Germline V CDR1 and CDR2: SGHDN, FVKESK. V lost 1 base to trimming and J lost 3 bases; unmatched junction nucleotides: 2. DNA for the CDR3: TGTGCCAGCAGCCAAGCCGACAGGGGCTACAATGAGCAGTTCTTC. Its translation: CASSQADRGYNEQFF.

The V call is TRBV27, the J call TRBJ2-7; perhaps TRBD2 as D (6 bases). This CDR3 is 16 amino acids long. V lost 5 bases and J 0 bases, leaving 17 bases between the germline ends. Germline values: CDR1 MNHEY, CDR2 SMNVEV (reference sequence). This CDR3 reads CASSPEVGGTSYEQYF. DNA of the CDR3: TGTGCCAGCAGTCCCGAAGTGGGCGGGACCTCCTACGAGCAGTACTTC.

The rearrangement uses TRBV29-1 and TRBJ2-3, with TRBD2 matching 12 bases. Germline CDR1 and CDR2: SQVTM and ANQGSEA. The CDR3 length is 18 residues. After removal of 1 base from V and 2 bases from J, the junction contained 10 bases not matched to a gene. This chain's CDR3 is CSVEGTSGRYGVTDTQYF. As DNA, the CDR3 is TGCAGCGTTGAAGGCACTAGCGGGAGGTACGGAGTCACAGATACGCAGTATTTT.

V gene TRBV7-9 combines with J gene TRBJ1-2, with D uncertain. CDR1 and CDR2 from the germline V gene are SEHNR and FQNEAQ (reference sequence). Trimming left V 0 bases short and J 8 bases short, with 7 bases between. The CDR3 is made up of 12 amino acids. The CDR3 DNA follows: TGTGCCAGCAGCTTAGCGGGAGGGGGCTACACCTTC. Translation gives CASSLAGGGYTF.

The V call is TRBV2, the J call TRBJ2-2; D uncertain. Germline CDR1 reads SNHLY; CDR2 reads FYNNEI. V was cut by 3 bases and J by 6 bases, with 8 bases left in between. CDR3 length equals 13 residues. CDR3 nucleotides: TGTGCCAGCAGTGATCAAGAGGCCGGGGAGCTGTTTTTT. Its protein is CASSDQEAGELFF.

This rearrangement joins TRBV7-9 to TRBJ2-1; the match to TRBD2 covers 8 bases. CDR1 and CDR2 from the germline V gene are SEHNR and FQNEAQ (reference sequence). The CDR3 sequence is 14 residues long. After removal of 8 bases from V and 9 bases from J, the junction contained 12 bases not matched to a gene. The CDR3 DNA sequence: TGTGCCAGCCTGGGGACTAGAGGTTCAAGTGAGCAGTTCTTC. This codes for CASLGTRGSSEQFF.

V is TRBV9 and J is TRBJ2-1; 7 bases fit TRBD2. With V trimmed by 4 bases and J by 4 bases, 11 bases remained unmatched. The CDR3 spans 16 residues. CDR1 is SGDLS and CDR2 is YYNGEE in the germline V gene. As DNA, the CDR3 is TGTGCCAGCAGCCCATTAATGGCGGGGGAATACAATGAGCAGTTCTTC. It encodes CASSPLMAGEYNEQFF.

V and J are TRBV14 and TRBJ2-1; D call uncertain. CDR1 is SGHDN and CDR2 is FVKESK in the germline V gene. The CDR3 runs 13 residues. V was clipped by 4 bases and J by 6 bases, with 10 bases between them. DNA for the CDR3: TGTGCCAGCAGCCGTAATATCCCCAATGAGCAGTTCTTC. Translated, it gives CASSRNIPNEQFF.

This chain links TRBV27 with TRBJ1-1, with D perhaps TRBD1 (5 bases). The CDR3 contains 11 residues. Per the germline V gene, CDR1 is MNHEY and CDR2 is SMNVEV (reference sequence). The V end lost 8 bases, the J end lost 6 bases, and 10 bases lay between the germline ends. For the CDR3, the DNA is TGTGCCAGCGGAAGACAGTCTGAAGCTTTCTTT. Translation gives CASGRQSEAFF.

This chain joins TRBV18 and TRBJ1-5; tentative D call: TRBD1 (6 bases). CDR1 and CDR2 from the germline V gene are KGHSH and LQKENI. This CDR3 contains 13 residues. V dropped 4 bases and J dropped 5 bases, with 9 bases sitting between them. CDR3 region: CASSQDSYQPQHF. Here the CDR3 DNA reads TGTGCCAGCTCACAGGACAGTTATCAGCCCCAGCATTTT.

CDR3 amino acids: CASSGQADYEQYF. The CDR3 region has the DNA TGTGCCAGCAGCGGACAGGCAGACTACGAGCAGTACTTC. This chain uses TRBV2 with TRBJ2-7, with TRBD1 identical over 7 bases. The CDR3 sequence is 13 residues long. Germline loops: CDR1 SNHLY, CDR2 FYNNEI. With 6 bases clipped from V and 3 bases from J, the junction kept 5 bases outside the gene matches.

This clone was counted a few times. The genes are TRBV4-1 and TRBJ2-7; 12 bases are shared with TRBD2. Trimming at V came to 2 bases and at J to 4 bases, leaving 3 bases not matched to a gene. The CDR3 extends over 15 amino acids. Per germline, CDR1 MGHRA and CDR2 YSYEKL. The CDR3: CASSQFGLAGYEQYF. The CDR3 DNA is TGCGCCAGCAGCCAATTTGGACTAGCGGGGTACGAGCAGTACTTC.

This clone is a singleton in its sample. The V gene is TRBV11-3, the J gene TRBJ2-7, with D possibly TRBD1 on 7 matching bases. Germline CDR1 reads SGHNT; CDR2 reads YENEEA. CDR3 size: 13 residues. V dropped 3 bases and J dropped 7 bases, with 13 bases sitting between them. The CDR3, as DNA: TGTGCCAGCAGCTTTACAGGGGAGGAAGAGCAGTACTTC. It yields the protein CASSFTGEEEQYF.

This sequence joins TRBV5-8 and TRBJ1-2; D remains unclear. The V end was cut by 3 bases, the J end by 6 bases, with 9 bases between. CDR1 SGHTS and CDR2 YDEGEE come from the germline V gene. The CDR3 totals 12 residues. The CDR3 DNA reads as TGTGCCAGCAGCTACCGAGGCCATGGCTACACCTTC. This gives the protein CASSYRGHGYTF.

CDR3 region: CASSVASSGWDEQFF. DNA of the CDR3: TGTGCCAGCAGCGTAGCTTCTAGCGGATGGGATGAGCAGTTCTTC. J is TRBJ2-1 and V is TRBV9, with 7 positions matching TRBD2. With V trimmed by 0 bases and J by 8 bases, 8 bases remained unmatched. Looked up from germline, CDR1 is SGDLS and CDR2 is YYNGEE. The CDR3 consists of 15 residues.

This chain uses TRBV19 with TRBJ2-5, with 11 bases identical to TRBD2. J lost 2 bases, V lost 10 bases, and 9 bases had no gene match. Germline assignment: CDR1 LNHDA and CDR2 SQIVND (reference sequence). This CDR3 is built from 15 residues. The CDR3: CATGGLAELQETQYF. The CDR3 coding sequence is TGTGCCACGGGGGGACTAGCGGAACTACAAGAGACCCAGTACTTC.

The chain is built from TRBV10-2 and TRBJ1-1; a weak D match, TRBD1 (6 bases). The V gene's germline CDR1 is WSHSY and CDR2 SAAADI. V was shortened by 5 bases and J by 4 bases, with 8 bases between the two germline ends. The CDR3 has 12 amino acids. In DNA form, the CDR3 reads TGCGCCAGCAGTCAGGGGTCCACTGAAGCTTTCTTT. Translation gives CASSQGSTEAFF.

The V gene is TRBV21-1, the J gene TRBJ1-1; the table calls TRBD1, which could not be checked here. TRBV21-1 represents a pseudogene. This CDR3 region has 13 residues. In DNA, the CDR3 is TGTGCCAGCAGCACTCGACCGGGACAGGAAGCTTTCTTT. It encodes CASSTRPGQEAFF.

Points on this clone: Other DNA sequences within the sample encode an identical CDR3. The genes are TRBV27 and TRBJ2-7, with TRBD1 matching 7 bases. CDR1 and CDR2 from the germline V gene are MNHEY and SMNVEV (reference sequence). CDR3 size: 13 residues. V shed 5 bases and J 2 bases; nucleotides not matched to a gene: 3. In DNA, the CDR3 is TGTGCCAGCAGTCCGGGACAGACCTACGAGCAGTACTTC. Translating gives CASSPGQTYEQYF.

Only a few counts were recorded for this clone. This chain connects TRBV6-5 to TRBJ1-1, with a tentative D call TRBD1 (5 bases). CDR1 is MNHEY and CDR2 is SVGAGI in the germline V gene. V was cut by 2 bases and J by 1 base, with 11 bases left in between. The CDR3 covers 15 residues. The CDR3, as DNA: TGTGCCAGCAGTTACCTCGCGGACACGAACACTGAAGCTTTCTTT. Protein sequence: CASSYLADTNTEAFF.

The CDR3 bases are TGTGCCAGCAGCCGCAGGCCCTTGAACACTGAAGCTTTCTTT. As protein: CASSRRPLNTEAFF. The chain is built from TRBV5-4 and TRBJ1-1; D not certain. This CDR3 is built from 14 residues. Between the trimmed V and J ends, which lost 4 bases and 0 bases, there was a span of 10 bases. Germline assignment: CDR1 SGHNT and CDR2 YYREEE (reference sequence).

This clone appeared once. V gene TRBV29-1 combines with J gene TRBJ2-5, with D unclear. The germline gives CDR1 SQVTM, CDR2 ANQGSEA. The CDR3 loop spans 13 amino acids. Trimming removed 7 bases at V and 2 bases at J, with 14 bases between. Here the CDR3 reads CSADRLQQETQYF. The CDR3 coding sequence is TGCAGCGCGGACCGACTGCAACAAGAGACCCAGTACTTC.

The gene calls are TRBV6-4 and TRBJ2-2; 10 bases align to TRBD2. Unmatched junction bases numbered 7, after V lost 10 bases and J lost 5 bases. This CDR3 is built from 14 residues. CDR1 and CDR2 from the germline V gene are MRHNA and SNTAGT. CDR3 DNA sequence: TGTGCCACCAAACAGCGGGAGGGGACCGGGGAGCTGTTTTTT. As protein: CATKQREGTGELFF.

This chain links TRBV6-5 with TRBJ2-7; no definite D call. CDR1 and CDR2 (germline): MNHEY, SVGAGI. Trimming left V 7 bases short and J 4 bases short, with 8 bases between. The CDR3 has 11 residues. CDR3 sequence (DNA): TGTGCCAGCACGAGCGTTTACGAGCAGTACTTC. Translation gives CASTSVYEQYF.

The V call is TRBV9, the J call TRBJ2-5, with D possibly being TRBD2 (5 bases). This CDR3 spans 14 amino acids. The germline V gene has CDR1 SGDLS and CDR2 YYNGEE. The V and J ends lost 0 bases and 7 bases respectively, with 13 bases between them. The CDR3 DNA reads as TGTGCCAGCAGCGTAGAAGTGGGAGAAGGGACCCAGTACTTC. This sequence encodes CASSVEVGEGTQYF.

The chain combines TRBV19 with TRBJ2-1; 8 positions match TRBD2. The V and J ends lost 7 bases and 6 bases, in that order; junction bases with no gene match: 8. Germline V gene data show CDR1 as LNHDA and CDR2 as SQIVND (reference sequence). This CDR3 comprises 14 residues. The CDR3 sequence: CASNTRGGFNEQFF. The CDR3 region has the DNA TGTGCCAGTAATACTCGGGGGGGCTTCAATGAGCAGTTCTTC.

The rearrangement joins TRBV3-1 (or the pseudogene TRBV3-2) to TRBJ1-4, with D possibly being TRBD1 (5 bases). V was cut by 4 bases and J by 6 bases, with 12 bases left in between. There are 14 residues in the CDR3. The germline gives CDR1 LGHDT, CDR2 YNNKEL (reference sequence). The CDR3, as DNA: TGTGCCAGCAGCCTCCGGGGGGAGGATGAAAAACTGTTTTTT. It codes for CASSLRGEDEKLFF.

V gene TRBV5-4 combines with J gene TRBJ2-1; D not resolved. V lost 0 bases, J lost 6 bases, and 4 bases lay in between. CDR3 length: 12 residues. Germline CDR1 reads SGHNT; CDR2 reads YYREEE (reference sequence). The CDR3 sequence: CASSLVINEQFF. The CDR3 DNA reads as TGTGCCAGCAGCTTGGTAATCAATGAGCAGTTCTTC.